The clone carrying this TCR beta chain was seen more than once but under ten times. Its antigen remains unidentified. The source of the sample is a study of blood T cells in healthy people across ages. Unmatched junction bases numbered 27, after V lost 10 bases and J lost 8 bases. The CDR3 runs to 18 residues. Germline CDR1 MNHNS, CDR2 SASEGT. Study-wide results and caveats: There were more naive CD4+ cells and higher diversity in long-lived donors than in aged donors.

For the second PCR, which ran for about 7 to 12 cycles, a sample-barcoded 5' primer and a J-beta primer mix were used. Paired-end reads containing CDR3 totaled no fewer than 3 million for each sample. TCRdb passed the 5' RACE reads through MiXCR, listing each CDR3 protein once. The sample gives around 1.1 million distinct CDR3 sequences, around two fifths of which show up once; about an eighth is in the top ten. The sequencing input was blood. The TCR sequence derives from a man aged 18 to 30 in good health. The V and J genes are TRBV6-1 and TRBJ2-3; 7 bases align to TRBD1. In DNA form, the CDR3 reads TGTGCCACCAAAATACGGAGCCCCAGACAGGGATTGGCAGGTACGCAGTATTTT. Protein: CATKIRSPRQGLAGTQYF.